Below are 27 T cell receptor beta chains sequenced from a single sample in a study of radiotherapy plus CTLA-4 blockade in lung cancer. Generated by immunoSEQ multiplex PCR, the TCRdb table keeps only in-frame clones and is missing some. The sample lists 45,000 to 55,000 clones; 70% to 80% were seen once. The sequenced sample was peripheral blood, obtained from a patient treated with radiotherapy plus ipilimumab. Receptor source: a human donor with non-small cell lung cancer who had stable disease on radiotherapy plus ipilimumab.

J is TRBJ2-3 and V is TRBV4-3, with D possibly matching TRBD1 (6 bases). The CDR3 has 15 residues. The V end was cut by 0 bases, the J end by 1 base, with 8 bases between. CDR1 LGHNA and CDR2 YSLEER come from the germline V gene. The CDR3 DNA follows: TGCGCCAGCAGCCAAGAACACAGGGGCACAGATACGCAGTATTTT. Amino acids: CASSQEHRGTDTQYF.

The chain employs TRBV10-2 and TRBJ2-4; TRBD2 aligns across 12 bases. The V gene's germline CDR1 is WSHSY and CDR2 SAAADI. The CDR3 totals 15 residues. V trimming: 6 bases; J trimming: 6 bases; junction bases outside the gene matches: 6. DNA for the CDR3: TGCGCCAGCAGACTAGCGGGGGGCGGGGGAAACATTCAGTACTTC. Translating gives CASRLAGGGGNIQYF.

This chain connects TRBV28 to TRBJ2-5; TRBD1 aligns across 9 bases. This CDR3 comprises 14 residues. The V segment lost 7 bases and the J segment 5 bases; nucleotides outside the gene matches: 8. Germline loops: CDR1 MDHEN, CDR2 SYDVKM. In DNA, the CDR3 is TGTGCCAGCAAGAAGGGACAGGGTGGCGAGACCCAGTACTTC. Translation gives CASKKGQGGETQYF. The variable domain in full, with the rest retrieved from reference TRBV28 and TRBJ2-5, is DVKVTQSSRYLVKRTGEKVFLECVQDMDHENMFWYRQDPGLGLRLIYFSYDVKMKEKGDIPEGYSVSREKKERFSLILESASTNQTSMYLCASKKGQGGETQYFGPGTRLLVL.

The V call is TRBV5-6, the J call TRBJ2-2; D perhaps matches TRBD1 (5 bases). The CDR3 length is 15 residues. Germline assignment: CDR1 SGHDT and CDR2 YYEEEE. Trimming took 1 base from V and 4 from J, leaving 11 bases between them. The CDR3 loop is CASSLSRASTGELFF. The CDR3, as DNA: TGTGCCAGCAGCTTGAGCAGGGCGAGCACCGGGGAGCTGTTTTTT.

This clone came up once. The CDR3: CASSLAALAGGPGDEQYF. The CDR3 DNA follows: TGTGCCAGCAGCTTAGCGGCACTAGCGGGGGGGCCAGGCGACGAGCAGTACTTC. This sequence joins TRBV7-2 and TRBJ2-7; 13 bases fit TRBD2. Germline V gives CDR1 SGHTA, CDR2 FQGNSA. CDR3 length: 18 amino acids. The V gene end was trimmed by 0 bases and the J gene end by 5 bases; junction bases not matched to a gene: 10.

The V and J genes are TRBV10-1 and TRBJ2-3; D gene uncertain. V lost 5 bases, J lost 1 base, and 7 bases lay in between. Germline values: CDR1 WNHNN, CDR2 SYGVQD (reference sequence). CDR3 length equals 13 residues. The chain's CDR3 is CASSPGGTDTQYF. DNA of the CDR3: TGCGCCAGCAGTCCTGGGGGCACAGATACGCAGTATTTT.

This clone turned up a few times. The chain employs TRBV7-8 and TRBJ1-1; D remains ambiguous. The germline V and J ends were trimmed by 8 bases and 5 bases, with 12 bases remaining between them. Germline CDR1 is SGHVS and CDR2 is FQNEAQ. CDR3 size: 12 residues. The CDR3 bases are TGTGCCAGCGGGGAGGGAGGAACTGAAGCTTTCTTT. Encoded protein: CASGEGGTEAFF.

The chain carries TRBV7-8 and TRBJ2-6; D remains unclear. The CDR3 length is 16 residues. V was shortened by 5 bases and J by 3 bases, with 14 bases between the two germline ends. Germline V gene lookup returns CDR1 SGHVS and CDR2 FQNEAQ. The CDR3 spells CASSPPLRFGANVLTF. CDR3 nucleotides: TGTGCCAGCAGCCCCCCTCTGCGATTTGGGGCCAACGTCCTGACTTTC.

This clone was seen more than once but under ten times. The genes are TRBV6-5 and TRBJ1-2; TRBD1 matches 7 bases. With 5 bases clipped from V and 0 bases from J, the junction kept 3 bases outside the gene matches. CDR1 MNHEY and CDR2 SVGAGI come from the germline V gene. The CDR3 contains 14 residues. CDR3 DNA sequence: TGTGCCAGCAGTCGGGACAGCTCTAACTATGGCTACACCTTC. This gives the protein CASSRDSSNYGYTF.

The chain employs TRBV5-1 and TRBJ2-5; TRBD2 might be the D (5 bases). This CDR3 is built from 13 residues. The V gene's germline CDR1 is SGHRS and CDR2 YFSETQ. V lost 0 bases to trimming and J lost 4 bases, with 7 bases between them. CDR3 protein: CASSLGEGETQYF. For the CDR3, the DNA is TGCGCCAGCAGCTTGGGTGAGGGAGAGACCCAGTACTTC.

This clone has more than one count but fewer than ten. J is TRBJ1-5 and V is TRBV2; D perhaps matches TRBD1 (5 bases). This CDR3 spans 13 amino acids. In germline, CDR1 is SNHLY, CDR2 FYNNEI. V was cut by 7 bases and J by 4 bases, with 11 bases left in between. The CDR3 is CASMDIRNQPQHF. CDR3 nucleotides: TGTGCCAGCATGGACATTAGGAATCAGCCCCAGCATTTT.

The table lists this clone with a few counts. The rearrangement links TRBV6-4 to TRBJ1-5; 8 nucleotides align to TRBD1. V shed 4 bases, J shed 13 bases, and the junction held 9 bases outside the gene matches. Per germline, CDR1 MRHNA and CDR2 SNTAGT. The CDR3 consists of 13 residues. The CDR3 region is CASSAGTGATQHF. CDR3 DNA sequence: TGTGCCAGCAGTGCGGGGACAGGAGCCACGCAGCATTTT.

The chain is built from TRBV30 and TRBJ1-5; 12 bases map to TRBD1. The J segment lost 5 bases and the V segment lost 5 bases, leaving 4 bases of the junction unmatched. This CDR3 has 14 amino acids. The V gene's germline CDR1 is GTSNPN and CDR2 SVGIG (reference sequence). The CDR3 sequence: CAWAGTGGDQPQHF. Written as DNA, the CDR3 is TGTGCCTGGGCCGGGACAGGGGGCGATCAGCCCCAGCATTTT.

CDR3 bases: TGTGCCAGCAGCGTAGATCCCAGCCTCCCTCTCGGGCAGTACTTC. Its translation is CASSVDPSLPLGQYF. This chain connects TRBV9 to TRBJ2-7; no clear D. Germline-derived CDR1 and CDR2 are SGDLS and YYNGEE. The CDR3 runs to 15 residues. V was pared by 0 bases and J by 9 bases, with 19 bases between.

V and J are TRBV14 and TRBJ1-1, with a weak D call TRBD1 (5 bases). The V end was cut by 3 bases, the J end by 6 bases, with 14 bases between. This CDR3 is built from 14 residues. The germline CDR1 and CDR2 sequences are SGHDN and FVKESK. The chain's CDR3 is CASSHATRGAEAFF. CDR3 in DNA: TGTGCCAGCAGCCACGCGACCCGGGGCGCTGAAGCTTTCTTT.

This chain uses TRBV5-1 with TRBJ1-2; no clear D. Trimming shortened V by 5 bases and J by 2 bases, and 13 bases separated the two germline ends. Per germline, CDR1 SGHRS and CDR2 YFSETQ. CDR3 length: 14 amino acids. The CDR3 DNA follows: TGCGCCAGCAGGCCCCCCGGCACGAACTATGGCTACACCTTC. Its protein product is CASRPPGTNYGYTF.

The rearrangement links TRBV7-7 to TRBJ2-2; TRBD2 matches 8 bases. The CDR3 consists of 16 residues. Per the germline V gene, CDR1 is SSHAT and CDR2 is FNYEAQ (reference sequence). J was trimmed by 0 bases and V by 3 bases; bases with no gene match: 3. This CDR3 is CASSFLAGTNTGELFF. The DNA of the CDR3 is TGTGCCAGCAGCTTCTTAGCGGGAACGAACACCGGGGAGCTGTTTTTT.

This clone was found once. The V call is TRBV2, the J call TRBJ1-2, with TRBD1 matching over 8 bases. Germline V gene sequence: CDR1 SNHLY, CDR2 FYNNEI. The CDR3 has 14 residues. J gave up 7 bases and V 7 bases, and 11 bases lay outside the gene matches. The CDR3 coding sequence is TGTGCCAGCAAATCTGTGGGGACAGGTGGTGGCTACACCTTC. Protein sequence: CASKSVGTGGGYTF.

The chain carries TRBV28 and TRBJ2-2; 8 bases agree with TRBD1. The CDR3 length is 16 residues. The germline V gene has CDR1 MDHEN and CDR2 SYDVKM. The V gene end was trimmed by 7 bases and the J gene end by 0 bases; junction bases not matched to a gene: 7. CDR3 protein: CASTWVDRANTGELFF. CDR3 DNA: TGTGCCAGCACCTGGGTGGACAGGGCGAACACCGGGGAGCTGTTTTTT.

The chain links TRBV18 to TRBJ1-5, with a possible D match to TRBD1 (5 bases). Trimming removed 2 bases from V and 4 bases from J, with 21 bases in between. CDR1 and CDR2 (germline): KGHSH, LQKENI. This CDR3 spans 18 amino acids. Written as DNA, the CDR3 is TGTGCCAGCTCACCAGCGAGTGGAGTGGGAGGGGAGAATCAGCCCCAGCATTTT. Its translation: CASSPASGVGGENQPQHF.

The V call is TRBV5-1, the J call TRBJ2-5, with 9 bases that match TRBD2. Per the germline V gene, CDR1 is SGHRS and CDR2 is YFSETQ. V dropped 0 bases and J dropped 5; count of bases not matched to a gene: 5. The CDR3 totals 15 residues. This chain's CDR3 is CASSLGLAGYETQYF. The CDR3, as DNA: TGCGCCAGCAGCTTGGGGCTAGCGGGGTACGAGACCCAGTACTTC.

The chain recombines TRBV12-5 with TRBJ1-5, with a tentative D call TRBD1 (6 bases). Germline V gene sequence: CDR1 LGHNT, CDR2 FRNRAP. CDR3 length equals 16 residues. Trimming pared 1 base from V and 6 bases from J, leaving 16 bases between. The DNA of the CDR3 is TGTGCTAGTGGTTTGGAAACAGGGTTGTTGGGTCAGCCCCAGCATTTT. Amino acids: CASGLETGLLGQPQHF.

The chain combines TRBV7-2 with TRBJ2-1; 8 bases line up with TRBD2. This CDR3 spans 15 amino acids. J gave up 4 bases and V 6 bases, and 8 bases lay outside the gene matches. Germline loops: CDR1 SGHTA, CDR2 FQGNSA. This CDR3 is CASRDGVAGYNEQFF. CDR3 nucleotide sequence: TGTGCCAGCAGGGACGGGGTAGCGGGATACAATGAGCAGTTCTTC.

This chain connects TRBV5-4 to TRBJ1-1; TRBD1 matches 9 bases. Trimming cost V 0 bases and J 2 bases; bases outside gene matches: 8. The CDR3 runs 17 residues. CDR1 SGHNT and CDR2 YYREEE come from the germline V gene (reference sequence). The CDR3 reads CASSLVGRGQGNTEAFF. In DNA, the CDR3 is TGTGCCAGCAGCTTGGTGGGGCGGGGACAGGGTAACACTGAAGCTTTCTTT.

This rearrangement joins TRBV6-1 to TRBJ1-2; D is possibly TRBD1 (6 bases). CDR1 and CDR2 from the germline V gene are MNHNS and SASEGT. V lost 6 bases and J lost 2, with 10 bases in between. This CDR3 comprises 13 residues. CDR3 nucleotide sequence: TGTGCCAGCAGCGTTGGACAGAACTATGGCTACACCTTC. It codes for CASSVGQNYGYTF.

The rearrangement links TRBV10-3 to TRBJ1-3; tentatively, D is TRBD1 (5 bases). Trimming pared 6 bases from V and 0 bases from J, leaving 12 bases between. CDR1 is ENHRY and CDR2 is SYGVKD in the germline V gene. This CDR3 has 15 amino acids. CDR3 region: CAIRDRGLSGNTIYF. In DNA form, the CDR3 reads TGTGCCATCAGGGACCGGGGCCTCTCTGGAAACACCATATATTTT.

The genes are TRBV6-4 and TRBJ2-3, with D possibly being TRBD1 (6 bases). The CDR3 is made up of 14 amino acids. CDR1 is MRHNA, CDR2 SNTAGT, per germline. V was shortened by 8 bases and J by 0 bases, with 12 bases between the two germline ends. Here the CDR3 DNA reads TGTGCCAGCGGGCATGGGGGCAGCACAGATACGCAGTATTTT. Translating it yields CASGHGGSTDTQYF.